The rows below give T cell receptor beta chains drawn from one sample of a study of T cells in localized non-small cell lung cancer. TCRdb keeps only in-frame clones here, not all; method: immunoSEQ multiplex PCR. The repertoire consists of about 24,000 clones, with 90% occurring once and the leading ten covering around 7%. Sequencing was performed on peripheral blood, taken before any cancer treatment. Source of these receptors: a woman between 40 and 69 years old with stage I lung adenocarcinoma. Each CDR3 is given with its conserved first and last residue. Each record gives: CDR3 protein, CDR3 DNA, D gene, J gene, clone size, V gene. The D gene is left open where the match is weak. Clone size appears in some rows only: once, few, many, or a class for an expanded clone.

cdr3_aa: CASSPDMDQPQHF; cdr3_nt: TGTGCCAGCAGCCCGGACATGGATCAGCCCCAGCATTTT; d_call: -; j_call: TRBJ1-5; clone_size: -; v_call: TRBV6-6
cdr3_aa: CASSSEGREYEQYF; cdr3_nt: TGTGCCAGCAGCTCCGAGGGGAGGGAATACGAGCAGTACTTC; d_call: TRBD2; j_call: TRBJ2-7; clone_size: -; v_call: TRBV5-6
cdr3_aa: CASSEEGGAPFNTFF; cdr3_nt: TGTGCCAGCAGTGAAGAAGGAGGGGCACCGTTCAATACGTTCTTC; d_call: -; j_call: TRBJ2-1; clone_size: -; v_call: TRBV6-1
cdr3_aa: CASSLTGGTEAFF; cdr3_nt: TGTGCCAGCAGTCTAACAGGGGGGACTGAAGCTTTCTTT; d_call: TRBD1; j_call: TRBJ1-1; clone_size: once; v_call: TRBV2
cdr3_aa: CASSQGLAGVILETQYF; cdr3_nt: TGTGCCAGCAGTCAGGGACTAGCGGGAGTTATCCTAGAGACCCAGTACTTC; d_call: TRBD2; j_call: TRBJ2-5; clone_size: -; v_call: TRBV5-6
cdr3_aa: CASSSLRGQGTDTQYF; cdr3_nt: TGTGCCAGCAGTTCACTCCGGGGGCAGGGCACAGATACGCAGTATTTT; d_call: -; j_call: TRBJ2-3; clone_size: -; v_call: TRBV28
cdr3_aa: CASRGSRQYF; cdr3_nt: TGTGCCAGCAGGGGGAGCAGACAGTACTTC; d_call: -; j_call: TRBJ2-4; clone_size: -; v_call: TRBV2
cdr3_aa: CASSQDLGTMDTQYF; cdr3_nt: TGCGCCAGCAGCCAAGATCTGGGGACGATGGATACGCAGTATTTT; d_call: -; j_call: TRBJ2-3; clone_size: -; v_call: TRBV4-1
cdr3_aa: CASSYGTGTYEQYF; cdr3_nt: TGTGCCAGCAGCTACGGGACAGGGACCTACGAGCAGTACTTC; d_call: TRBD1; j_call: TRBJ2-7; clone_size: -; v_call: TRBV7-6
cdr3_aa: CASSFNRSGISQETQYF; cdr3_nt: TGCGCCAGCAGCTTTAACCGATCCGGGATAAGCCAAGAGACCCAGTACTTC; d_call: -; j_call: TRBJ2-5; clone_size: -; v_call: TRBV5-1
cdr3_aa: CAISYDRESYQETQYF; cdr3_nt: TGTGCCATCAGTTACGACAGGGAGTCGTACCAAGAGACCCAGTACTTC; d_call: TRBD1; j_call: TRBJ2-5; clone_size: -; v_call: TRBV10-3
cdr3_aa: CASSIAPPDTQYF; cdr3_nt: TGTGCCAGTAGTATTGCTCCGCCAGATACGCAGTATTTT; d_call: -; j_call: TRBJ2-3; clone_size: -; v_call: TRBV19
cdr3_aa: CASRGQANTGELFF; cdr3_nt: TGTGCCAGCAGGGGGCAAGCGAACACCGGGGAGCTGTTTTTT; d_call: -; j_call: TRBJ2-2; clone_size: -; v_call: TRBV6-1
cdr3_aa: CASSLSLNTQYF; cdr3_nt: TGCGCCAGCAGCTTAAGTTTAAATACGCAGTATTTT; d_call: -; j_call: TRBJ2-3; clone_size: -; v_call: TRBV5-1
cdr3_aa: CASSPGQGEVDTQYF; cdr3_nt: TGTGCCAGCAGCCCGGGACAGGGGGAAGTGGATACGCAGTATTTT; d_call: TRBD1; j_call: TRBJ2-3; clone_size: -; v_call: TRBV5-4
cdr3_aa: CASSSGPHSGNTIYF; cdr3_nt: TGTGCCAGCAGCTCGGGACCGCACTCTGGAAACACCATATATTTT; d_call: -; j_call: TRBJ1-3; clone_size: -; v_call: TRBV7-3
cdr3_aa: CASSLGQNYGYTF; cdr3_nt: TGTGCCAGCAGCTTAGGACAGAACTATGGCTACACCTTC; d_call: -; j_call: TRBJ1-2; clone_size: -; v_call: TRBV7-9
cdr3_aa: CASSIRGQNYGYTF; cdr3_nt: TGTGCCAGTAGTATAAGGGGACAGAACTATGGCTACACCTTC; d_call: TRBD1; j_call: TRBJ1-2; clone_size: -; v_call: TRBV19
cdr3_aa: CASSLAPTGYEQYF; cdr3_nt: TGTGCCAGCAGCTTAGCACCAACGGGCTACGAGCAGTACTTC; d_call: -; j_call: TRBJ2-7; clone_size: -; v_call: TRBV11-2
cdr3_aa: CANASGGLGRYEQYF; cdr3_nt: TGTGCCAATGCCTCCGGGGGACTAGGCCGATACGAGCAGTACTTC; d_call: TRBD2; j_call: TRBJ2-7; clone_size: -; v_call: TRBV27
cdr3_aa: CASSAEAVGSPLHF; cdr3_nt: TGTGCCAGCAGTGCGGAGGCTGTGGGATCACCCCTCCACTTT; d_call: -; j_call: TRBJ1-6; clone_size: -; v_call: TRBV2
cdr3_aa: CASSAQQDMNTEAFF; cdr3_nt: TGTGCCAGCAGCGCCCAACAAGACATGAACACTGAAGCTTTCTTT; d_call: -; j_call: TRBJ1-1; clone_size: -; v_call: TRBV7-3
cdr3_aa: CASSLAGGGGETQYF; cdr3_nt: TGTGCCAGCAGCTTGGCCGGAGGGGGCGGGGAGACCCAGTACTTC; d_call: -; j_call: TRBJ2-5; clone_size: -; v_call: TRBV5-5
cdr3_aa: CASSEGQGAYSIYF; cdr3_nt: TGCGCCAGCAGCGAGGGACAGGGCGCTTACTCCATATATTTT; d_call: TRBD1; j_call: TRBJ1-3; clone_size: -; v_call: TRBV5-1
cdr3_aa: CASSEAVWASTDTQYF; cdr3_nt: TGTGCCAGCAGTGAAGCGGTATGGGCCTCCACAGATACGCAGTATTTT; d_call: -; j_call: TRBJ2-3; clone_size: -; v_call: TRBV6-1
cdr3_aa: CASSYARGSNQPQHF; cdr3_nt: TGTGCCAGCAGTTACGCCAGGGGAAGCAATCAGCCCCAGCATTTT; d_call: -; j_call: TRBJ1-5; clone_size: -; v_call: TRBV6-6